Sequencing of this TCR beta chain was carried out in a study of tumor and adjacent non-tumor tissue in lung cancer. Study context: The patients, 9 to 11 men and a handful of women, were about 31 to 80 with stage I to III disease.

Findings and caveats of the study: Top 100 clones took a larger repertoire share in normal lung. Tumor TCR diversity, when higher, was linked to shorter survival. Significantly higher TCR diversity was found in tumor than normal lung.

A modified ARM-PCR protocol with three rounds of nested PCR amplified TCRbeta. TCRdb itself ran the multiplex PCR reads through MiXCR, one entry per CDR3 protein. The repertoire holds more than 85,000 distinct CDR3 sequences, roughly 75% seen once, with 30% to 45% in the top ten. RNA was extracted from bulk tissue without any cell sorting. The CDR3 has 15 amino acids. Trimming cost V 4 bases and J 4 bases, with 17 bases left between them. Germline V gene lookup returns CDR1 DFQATT and CDR2 SNEGSKA (reference sequence). A remark on this clonotype: The antigen is undetermined. This sequence may be a read error, since a much larger clone differs from it by one base.

The TCR sequence derives from an older woman with non-small cell lung cancer. The rearrangement uses TRBV20-1 and TRBJ1-5; possibly TRBD1 for D (5 bases). The specimen sequenced was lung tumor tissue. The CDR3 loop is CSAIGNGHGNQPQHF. The CDR3 DNA reads as TGCAGTGCTATTGGGAATGGACATGGGAATCAGCCCCAGCATTTT.